This TCR beta chain was sequenced in a study of blood T cell repertoires in COVID-19. Here immunoSEQ multiplex PCR was the method, and the copy in TCRdb shows in-frame clones only, minus some. The sample carries over 200,000 clones, approximately 82% recorded once. J was trimmed by 4 bases and V by 0 bases; bases with no gene match: 6. This CDR3 contains 15 residues. Germline values: CDR1 MGHRA, CDR2 YSYEKL. Sequenced input: peripheral blood. This chain joins TRBV4-1 and TRBJ2-7, with 7 bases that match TRBD1. This sequence originates from a man between 35 and 55 years old who had recovered from COVID-19. CDR3 loop: CASSQDLDRHYEQYF. In DNA, the CDR3 is TGCGCCAGCAGCCAAGATCTGGACAGGCATTACGAGCAGTACTTC.